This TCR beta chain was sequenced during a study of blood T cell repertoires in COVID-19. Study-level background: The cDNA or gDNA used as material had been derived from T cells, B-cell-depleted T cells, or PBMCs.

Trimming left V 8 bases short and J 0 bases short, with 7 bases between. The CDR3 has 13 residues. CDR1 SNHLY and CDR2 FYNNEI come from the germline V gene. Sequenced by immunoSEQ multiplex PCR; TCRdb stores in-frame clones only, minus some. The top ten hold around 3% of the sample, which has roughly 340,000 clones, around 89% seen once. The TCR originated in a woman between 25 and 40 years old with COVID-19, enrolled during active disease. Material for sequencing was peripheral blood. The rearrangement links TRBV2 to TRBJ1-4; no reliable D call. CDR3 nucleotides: TGTGCCAGCCACAGATCAACTAATGAAAAACTGTTTTTT. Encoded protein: CASHRSTNEKLFF.